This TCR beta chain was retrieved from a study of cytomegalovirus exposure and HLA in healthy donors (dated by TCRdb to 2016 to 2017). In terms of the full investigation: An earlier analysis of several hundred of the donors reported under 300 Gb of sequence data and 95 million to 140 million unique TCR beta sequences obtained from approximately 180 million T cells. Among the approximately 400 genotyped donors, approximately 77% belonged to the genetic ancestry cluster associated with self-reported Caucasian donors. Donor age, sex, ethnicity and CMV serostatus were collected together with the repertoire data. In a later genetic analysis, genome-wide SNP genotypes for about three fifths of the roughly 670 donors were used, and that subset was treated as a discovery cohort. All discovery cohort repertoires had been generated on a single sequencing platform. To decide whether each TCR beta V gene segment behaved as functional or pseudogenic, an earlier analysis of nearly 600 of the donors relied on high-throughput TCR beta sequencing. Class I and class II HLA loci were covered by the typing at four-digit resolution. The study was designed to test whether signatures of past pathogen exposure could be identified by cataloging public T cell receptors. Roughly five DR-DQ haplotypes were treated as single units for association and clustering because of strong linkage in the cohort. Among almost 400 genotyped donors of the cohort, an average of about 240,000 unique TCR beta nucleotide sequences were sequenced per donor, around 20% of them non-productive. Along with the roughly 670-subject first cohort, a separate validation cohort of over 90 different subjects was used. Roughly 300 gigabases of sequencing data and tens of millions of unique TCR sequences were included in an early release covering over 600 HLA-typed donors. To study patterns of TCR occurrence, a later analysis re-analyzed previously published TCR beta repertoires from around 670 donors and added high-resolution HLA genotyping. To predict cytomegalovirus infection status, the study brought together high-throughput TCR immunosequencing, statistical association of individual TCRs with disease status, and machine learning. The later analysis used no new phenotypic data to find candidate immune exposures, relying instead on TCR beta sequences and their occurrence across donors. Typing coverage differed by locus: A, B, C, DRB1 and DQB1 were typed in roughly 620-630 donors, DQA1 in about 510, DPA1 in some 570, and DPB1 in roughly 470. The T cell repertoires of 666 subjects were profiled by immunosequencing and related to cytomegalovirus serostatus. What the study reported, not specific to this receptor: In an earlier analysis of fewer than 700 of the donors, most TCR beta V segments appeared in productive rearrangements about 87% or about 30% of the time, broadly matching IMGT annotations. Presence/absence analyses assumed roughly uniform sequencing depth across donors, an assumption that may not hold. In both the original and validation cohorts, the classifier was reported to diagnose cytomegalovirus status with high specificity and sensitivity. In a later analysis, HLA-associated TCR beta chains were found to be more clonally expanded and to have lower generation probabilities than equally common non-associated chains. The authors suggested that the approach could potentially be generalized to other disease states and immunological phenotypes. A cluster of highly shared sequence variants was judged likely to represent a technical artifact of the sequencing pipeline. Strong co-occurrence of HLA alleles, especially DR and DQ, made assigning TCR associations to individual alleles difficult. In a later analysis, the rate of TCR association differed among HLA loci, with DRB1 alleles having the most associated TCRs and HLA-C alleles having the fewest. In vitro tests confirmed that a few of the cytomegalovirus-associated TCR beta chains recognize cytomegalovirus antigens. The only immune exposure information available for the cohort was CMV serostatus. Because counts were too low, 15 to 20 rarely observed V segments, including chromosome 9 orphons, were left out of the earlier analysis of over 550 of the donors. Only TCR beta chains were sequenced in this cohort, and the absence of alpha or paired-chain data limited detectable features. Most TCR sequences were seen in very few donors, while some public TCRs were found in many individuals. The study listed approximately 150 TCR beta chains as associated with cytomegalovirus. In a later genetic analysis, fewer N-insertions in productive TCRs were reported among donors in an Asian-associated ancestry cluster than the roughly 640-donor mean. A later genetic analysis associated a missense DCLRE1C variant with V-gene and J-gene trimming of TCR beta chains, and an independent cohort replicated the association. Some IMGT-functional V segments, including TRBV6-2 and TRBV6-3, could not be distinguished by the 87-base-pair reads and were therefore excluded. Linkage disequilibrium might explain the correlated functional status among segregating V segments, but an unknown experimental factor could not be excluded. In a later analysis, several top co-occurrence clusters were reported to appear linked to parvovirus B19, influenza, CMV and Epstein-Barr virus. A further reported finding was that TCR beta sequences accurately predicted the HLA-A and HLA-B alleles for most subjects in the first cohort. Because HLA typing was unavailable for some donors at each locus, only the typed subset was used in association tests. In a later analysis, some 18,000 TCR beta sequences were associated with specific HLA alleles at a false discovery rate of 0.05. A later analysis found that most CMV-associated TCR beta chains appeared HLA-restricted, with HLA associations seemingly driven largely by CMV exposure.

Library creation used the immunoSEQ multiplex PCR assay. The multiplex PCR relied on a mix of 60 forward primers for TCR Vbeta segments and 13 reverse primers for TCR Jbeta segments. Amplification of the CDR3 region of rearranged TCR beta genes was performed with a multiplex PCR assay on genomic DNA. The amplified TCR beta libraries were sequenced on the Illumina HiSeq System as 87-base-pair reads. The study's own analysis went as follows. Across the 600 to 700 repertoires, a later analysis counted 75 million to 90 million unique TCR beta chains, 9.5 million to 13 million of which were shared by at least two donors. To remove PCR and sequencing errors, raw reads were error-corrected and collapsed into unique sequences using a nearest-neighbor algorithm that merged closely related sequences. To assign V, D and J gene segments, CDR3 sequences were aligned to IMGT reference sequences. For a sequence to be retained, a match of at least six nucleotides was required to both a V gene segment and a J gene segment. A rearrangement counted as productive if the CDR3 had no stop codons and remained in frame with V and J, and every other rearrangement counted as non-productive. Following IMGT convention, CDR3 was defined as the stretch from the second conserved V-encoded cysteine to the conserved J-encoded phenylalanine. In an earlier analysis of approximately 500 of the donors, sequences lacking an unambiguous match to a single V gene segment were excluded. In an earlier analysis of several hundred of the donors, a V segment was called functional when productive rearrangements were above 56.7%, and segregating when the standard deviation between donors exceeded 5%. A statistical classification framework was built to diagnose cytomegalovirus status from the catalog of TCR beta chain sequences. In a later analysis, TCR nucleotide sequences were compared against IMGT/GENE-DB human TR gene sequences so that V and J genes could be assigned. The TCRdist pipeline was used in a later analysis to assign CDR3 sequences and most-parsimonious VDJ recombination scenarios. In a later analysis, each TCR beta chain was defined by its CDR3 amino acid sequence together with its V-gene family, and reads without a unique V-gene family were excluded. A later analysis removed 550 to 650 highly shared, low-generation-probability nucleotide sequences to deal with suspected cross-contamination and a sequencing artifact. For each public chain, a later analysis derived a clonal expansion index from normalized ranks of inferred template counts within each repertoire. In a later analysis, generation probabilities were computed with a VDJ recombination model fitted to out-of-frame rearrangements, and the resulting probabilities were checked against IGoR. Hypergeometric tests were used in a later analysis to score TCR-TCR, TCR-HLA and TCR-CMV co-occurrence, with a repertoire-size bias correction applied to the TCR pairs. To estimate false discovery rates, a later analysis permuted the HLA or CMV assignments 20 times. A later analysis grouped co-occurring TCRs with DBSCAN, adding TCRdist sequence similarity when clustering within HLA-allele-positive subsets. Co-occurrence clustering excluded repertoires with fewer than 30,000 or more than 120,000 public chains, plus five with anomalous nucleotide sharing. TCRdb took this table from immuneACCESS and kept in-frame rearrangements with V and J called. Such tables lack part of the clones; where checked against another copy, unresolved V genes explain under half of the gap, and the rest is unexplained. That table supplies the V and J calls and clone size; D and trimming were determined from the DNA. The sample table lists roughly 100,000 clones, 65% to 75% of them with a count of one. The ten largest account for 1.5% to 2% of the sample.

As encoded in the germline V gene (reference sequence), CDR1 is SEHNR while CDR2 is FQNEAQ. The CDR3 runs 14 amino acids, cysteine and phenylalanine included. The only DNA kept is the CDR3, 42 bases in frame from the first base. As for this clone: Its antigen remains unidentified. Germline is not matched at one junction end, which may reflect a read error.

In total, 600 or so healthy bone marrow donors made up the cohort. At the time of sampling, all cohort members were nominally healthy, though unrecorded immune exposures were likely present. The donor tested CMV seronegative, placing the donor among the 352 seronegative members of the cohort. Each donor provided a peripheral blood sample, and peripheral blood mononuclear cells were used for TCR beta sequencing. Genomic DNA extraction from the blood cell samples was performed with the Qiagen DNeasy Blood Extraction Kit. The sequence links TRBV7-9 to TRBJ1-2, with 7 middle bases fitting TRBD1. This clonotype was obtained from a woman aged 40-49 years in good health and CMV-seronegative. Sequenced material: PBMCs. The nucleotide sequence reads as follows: TGTTCCAGCAGCCGCGCCGACAGGGACGGGGGCTACACCTTC. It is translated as CSSSRADRDGGYTF.